The T cell receptor (beta chain) described here comes from a study of blood T cells in healthy people across ages. This clonotype was observed at least ten times. Looked up from germline, CDR1 is SGHTA and CDR2 is FQGNSA. The J segment lost 1 base and the V segment lost 3 bases, leaving 1 base of the junction unmatched. The CDR3 extends over 14 amino acids. Then a second PCR, running roughly 6 to 11 cycles, was carried out with a sample-barcoded 5' primer and a J-beta primer mix. TCRdb re-analysed the 5' RACE reads in MiXCR, keeping a single row per CDR3 protein. The sample includes approximately 1,700,000 distinct CDR3 sequences, about two fifths of them seen just once.

The source of this sequence is a human donor in good health. Source material: blood. The rearrangement joins TRBV7-2 to TRBJ2-3; TRBD1 matches at 7 bases. The CDR3 here is CASSLDRRTDTQYF. CDR3 nucleotide sequence: TGTGCCAGCAGCTTGGACAGGCGCACAGATACGCAGTATTTT. The variable domain in full, with the rest retrieved from reference TRBV7-2 and TRBJ2-3, is GAGVSQSPSNKVTEKGKDVELRCDPISGHTALYWYRQSLGQGLEFLIYFQGNSAPDKSGLPSDRFSAERTGGSVSTLTIQRTQQEDSAVYLCASSLDRRTDTQYFGPGTRLTVL.